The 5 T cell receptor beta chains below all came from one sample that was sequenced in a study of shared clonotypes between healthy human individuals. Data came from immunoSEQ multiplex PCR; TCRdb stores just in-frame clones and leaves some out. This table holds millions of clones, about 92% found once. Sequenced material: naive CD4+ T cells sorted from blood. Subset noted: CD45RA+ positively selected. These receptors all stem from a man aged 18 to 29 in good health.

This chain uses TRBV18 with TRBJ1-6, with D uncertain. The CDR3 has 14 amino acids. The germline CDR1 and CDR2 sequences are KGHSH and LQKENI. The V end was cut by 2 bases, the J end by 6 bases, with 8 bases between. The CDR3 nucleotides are TGTGCCAGCTCACCAGGGTCGGGTAATTCACCCCTCCACTTT. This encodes CASSPGSGNSPLHF.

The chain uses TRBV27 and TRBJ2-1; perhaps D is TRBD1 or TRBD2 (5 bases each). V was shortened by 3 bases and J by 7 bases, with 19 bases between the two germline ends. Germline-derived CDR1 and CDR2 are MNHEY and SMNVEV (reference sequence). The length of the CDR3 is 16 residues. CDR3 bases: TGTGCCAGCAGTTTCCCCCCGGGACCGAGTTTGAATGAGCAGTTCTTC. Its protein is CASSFPPGPSLNEQFF.

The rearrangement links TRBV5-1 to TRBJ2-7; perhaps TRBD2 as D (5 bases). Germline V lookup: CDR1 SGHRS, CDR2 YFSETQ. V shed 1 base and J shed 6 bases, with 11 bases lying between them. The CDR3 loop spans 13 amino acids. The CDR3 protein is CASSLSLVGEQYF. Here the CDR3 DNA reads TGCGCCAGCAGCTTGTCACTAGTTGGCGAGCAGTACTTC.

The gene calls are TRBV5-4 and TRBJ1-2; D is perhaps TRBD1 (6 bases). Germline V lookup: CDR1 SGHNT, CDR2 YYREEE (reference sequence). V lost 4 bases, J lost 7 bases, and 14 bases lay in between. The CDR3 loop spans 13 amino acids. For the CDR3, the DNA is TGTGCCAGCAGCCTACAGGGTATACCTGGCTACACCTTC. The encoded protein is CASSLQGIPGYTF. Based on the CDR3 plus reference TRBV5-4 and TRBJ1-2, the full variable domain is ETGVTQSPTHLIKTRGQQVTLRCSSQSGHNTVSWYQQALGQGPQFIFQYYREEENGRGNFPPRFSGLQFPNYSSELNVNALELDDSALYLCASSLQGIPGYTFGSGTRLTVV.

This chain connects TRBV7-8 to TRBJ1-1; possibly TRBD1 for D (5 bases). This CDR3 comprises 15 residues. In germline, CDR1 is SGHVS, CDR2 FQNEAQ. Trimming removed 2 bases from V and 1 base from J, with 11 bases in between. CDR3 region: CASSLQGSWNTEAFF. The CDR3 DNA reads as TGTGCCAGCAGCTTACAGGGATCGTGGAACACTGAAGCTTTCTTT.